This TCR beta chain appears in the sequencing data of a study of T-cell reconstitution after alpha-beta-depleted transplantation in children. Unique molecular identifiers were used to barcode this TCRbeta library. MiXCR, run by TCRdb on the PCR reads, gives a single entry per CDR3 protein. This table holds about 48,000 distinct CDR3 sequences, roughly 5% found once. Germline V lookup: CDR1 SGHRS, CDR2 YFSETQ. Trimming shortened V by 0 bases and J by 4 bases, and 12 bases separated the two germline ends. The CDR3 covers 15 residues. This clonotype was recorded many times. This receptor was identified in a female patient between 2 and 10 years old who had a stem cell transplant for aplastic anemia, so the T cells may come from the graft donor. This sample comprised PBMCs, mostly from graft donor cells, obtained 60 days after TCRalphabeta/CD19-depleted stem cell transplant. The chain employs TRBV5-1 and TRBJ2-3; weak D call: TRBD2 (6 bases). CDR3 sequence: CASSLEAGNSDTQYF. DNA for the CDR3: TGCGCCAGCAGCTTGGAGGCGGGGAATTCAGATACGCAGTATTTT.